The T cell receptor beta chain under discussion was sequenced for a study of molecular identifiers for immune sequencing clone quantification. The study's findings and limits: Jurkat TCR RNA spiked in from one cell (amid over 850,000 naive cells) was reportedly detectable.

Previously reported methods and listed TCR primers produced the bulk TCR libraries. In TCRdb, the PCR reads were re-called with MiXCR into one record per CDR3 protein. The sample has approximately 630,000 distinct CDR3 sequences, 25% seen once. The CDR3 runs 14 residues. Trimming stripped 0 bases from V and 3 bases from J, with 12 bases between. The V gene's germline CDR1 is DFQATT and CDR2 SNEGSKA (reference sequence). This clonotype was seen a few times. Its antigen is unidentified. Sorting defined naive CD8 T cells as CD8+CD4-CCR7+CD45RA+. The TCR comes from a human donor in good health. Some libraries in this study had Jurkat cell RNA spiked in. The specimen sequenced was naive CD8+ T cells from blood, with Jurkat cell RNA spiked in. Specified subset: FACS-sorted CD8+CD4-CCR7+CD45RA+ naive T cells. This chain uses TRBV20-1 with TRBJ2-7; no clear D gene. The CDR3 DNA reads TGCAGTGCTAGAGATATCAATACGGGCTACGAGCAGTACTTC. Amino acid sequence: CSARDINTGYEQYF.